This record looks at one T cell receptor beta chain sequence and its context. Its antigen target is currently unknown. Base qualities were left out, and no much larger clone turns up one base away. The record originates from a study of STAT5B mutations in CD4+ large granular lymphocyte leukemia (dated by TCRdb to between 2022 and 2023). Background on the whole study: Among healthy controls, the CDR3 'QG' motif was associated with a particular HLA allele. The study compared the TCRbeta repertoires of patients with CD4+ T-cell large granular lymphocyte leukemia against the TCRbeta repertoires of healthy blood donors. The purity of purified fractions was confirmed by flow cytometry on FACSCanto II or FACSVerse to exceed 95% among lymphocytes.

The immunoSEQ assay at survey resolution was applied to genomic DNA for sequencing of TCRbeta rearrangements. Per the authors' processing: In the TCR sequencing data, the lowest productive clonotype frequency that could be detected was 2.59 x 10-5. Analyses included only productive TCRbeta rearrangements, meaning complete and in-frame sequences. Clonality for each sample was calculated as Simpson clonality in the immunoSEQ Analyzer version 3.0. Based on frequency, clones were grouped as very rare, small, medium, large (1-20%) or hyperexpanded (>20%). Generation probabilities were estimated with OLGA 1.2.3, V-gene circos plots were made with VDJtools, specificities were looked up in VDJdb, and CDR3 motifs were identified with GLIPH. Held by TCRdb, this immuneACCESS table contains in-frame sequences only and omits some clones. Under half of the omission traces to an unresolved V gene where checked; the cause of the rest is unknown. V, J and clone size reflect that table, while D and trimming were determined from the DNA. The sample table shows about 46,000 clones, and approximately 83% are seen once. Jointly, the top ten make up about 0.33% of the sample.

V has 2 bases trimmed and J has 2 bases trimmed; junction bases matching no gene number 5. Reading from cysteine to phenylalanine, the CDR3 counts 15 amino acids. Only CDR3 DNA remains: 45 bases, in frame from the first base. CDR1 and CDR2 (SGHNT, YYREEE) derive from the germline V gene (reference sequence). The full study reports these points: Main leukemic clonotypes were private to each patient, although roughly 24% of the main leukemic clonotypes were found at low frequency in the non-leukemic repertoires of other patients. Data were not HLA-matched; higher clonality in CD4+ versus CD8+ T-LGLL could reflect the relatively small sample size. TRBV06-family usage was enriched among the top patient clones (8/27) compared with healthy controls (2/35). Greater clonality appeared to be present in CD4-sorted patient repertoires than in healthy CD4+ repertoires, and the difference was retained after the putative leukemic clones were removed.

The healthy controls were around 40 blood donors, and the buffy coats of these donors were supplied by the Finnish Red Cross blood service. All TCR-sequenced material derived from peripheral blood: patient blood samples and healthy donor buffy coats. Peripheral blood mononuclear cells were isolated by Ficoll-Hypaque gradient centrifugation. For the healthy controls, CD4+ cells were obtained from buffy coats by magnetic purification. The Gentra Puregene Cell and Tissue kit was used for genomic DNA extraction, and quantification was performed on a Qubit 2.0 fluorometer. The chain is assembled from TRBV5-4 and TRBJ2-3, and 7 junction bases match TRBD2. The clonotype was recovered from a human donor in good health. The sequencing sample was made of CD4+ T cells from blood buffy coats. Here is the DNA: TGTGCCAGCAGCTTCCAGCGGGGCCCCACAGATACGCAGTATTTT. It is translated as CASSFQRGPTDTQYF.